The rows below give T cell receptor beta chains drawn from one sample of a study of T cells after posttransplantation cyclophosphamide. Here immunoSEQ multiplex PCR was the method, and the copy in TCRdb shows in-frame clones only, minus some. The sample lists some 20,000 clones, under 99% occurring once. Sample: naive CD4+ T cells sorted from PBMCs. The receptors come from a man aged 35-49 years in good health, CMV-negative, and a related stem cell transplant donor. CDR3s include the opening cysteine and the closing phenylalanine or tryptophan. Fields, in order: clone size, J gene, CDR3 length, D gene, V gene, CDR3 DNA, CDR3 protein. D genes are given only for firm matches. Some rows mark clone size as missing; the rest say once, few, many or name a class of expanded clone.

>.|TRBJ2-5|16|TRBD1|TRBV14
TGTGCCAGCAGCCACGGAAACAGGGGATGGGGAGAGACCCAGTACTTC
CASSHGNRGWGETQYF
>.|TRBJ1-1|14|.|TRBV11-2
TGTGCCAGCAGCTTAGAGCTTGTCGAGGGAGGAGCTTTCTTT
CASSLELVEGGAFF
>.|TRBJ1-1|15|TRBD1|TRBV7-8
TGTGCCAGCAGCTTAGGGGCAGGGGGCTTGACTGAAGCTTTCTTT
CASSLGAGGLTEAFF
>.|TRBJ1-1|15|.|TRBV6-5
TGTGCCAGCAGTTACTCGAATACCGGTAGCACTGAAGCTTTCTTT
CASSYSNTGSTEAFF
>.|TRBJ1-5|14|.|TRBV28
TGTGCCAGCAGCTCCCCAGGACATAATCAGCCCCAGCATTTT
CASSSPGHNQPQHF
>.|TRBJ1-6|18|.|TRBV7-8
TGTGCCAGCAGCTCATATCTGGACAGTGGCTCCTATAATTCACCCCTCCACTTT
CASSSYLDSGSYNSPLHF
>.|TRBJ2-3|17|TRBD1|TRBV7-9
TGTGCCAGCAGCCCAAATCCGGGACAGGGGGCAACAGATACGCAGTATTTT
CASSPNPGQGATDTQYF
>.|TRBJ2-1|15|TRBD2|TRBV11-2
TGTGCCAGCAGCTTTGCTAGCGGGAGGGCCAATGGGCAGTTCTTC
CASSFASGRANGQFF
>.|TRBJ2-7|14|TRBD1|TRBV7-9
TGTGCCAGCAGCCGGACAGGGGTTAAGGGCGAGCAGTACTTC
CASSRTGVKGEQYF
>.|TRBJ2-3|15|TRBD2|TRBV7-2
TGTGCCAGCAGCTTAGAACTAGCGACCACAGATACGCAGTATTTT
CASSLELATTDTQYF
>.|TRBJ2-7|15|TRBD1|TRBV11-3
TGTGCCAGCAGCCTAGGGACAGGCGACTCCTACGAGCAGTACTTC
CASSLGTGDSYEQYF
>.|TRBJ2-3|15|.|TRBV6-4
TGTGCCAGCAGTGACTATTTCAACACCACAGATACGCAGTATTTT
CASSDYFNTTDTQYF
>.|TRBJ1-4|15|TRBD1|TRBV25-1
TGTGCCAGCAGTGACCCCGGGACAGTAGATGAAAAACTGTTTTTT
CASSDPGTVDEKLFF
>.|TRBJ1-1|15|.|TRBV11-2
TGTGCCAGCAGCCTTCGACAGGATAGGGGCACTGAAGCTTTCTTT
CASSLRQDRGTEAFF
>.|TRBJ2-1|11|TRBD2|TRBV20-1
TGCAGTGCTGGGGACTACCTGGTGCAGTTCTTC
CSAGDYLVQFF
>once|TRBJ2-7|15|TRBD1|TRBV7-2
TGTGCCAGCAGCTCCCCGGGACAGGGGGTCTACGAGCAGTACTTC
CASSSPGQGVYEQYF
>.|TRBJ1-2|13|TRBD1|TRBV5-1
TGCGCCAGCAGCTACGGACAGGGTGGCGGCTACACCTTC
CASSYGQGGGYTF
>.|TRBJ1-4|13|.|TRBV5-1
TGCGCCAGCAGCCCGCGGCGGAATGAAAAACTGTTTTTT
CASSPRRNEKLFF
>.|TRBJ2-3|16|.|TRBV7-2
TGTGCCAGCAGCTTTGGAGGGAGTGTAGTTGGAGATACGCAGTATTTT
CASSFGGSVVGDTQYF
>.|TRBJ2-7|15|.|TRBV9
TGTGCCAGCAGCGTGACGTCAGGGATCGGCTATCAGCAGTACTTC
CASSVTSGIGYQQYF
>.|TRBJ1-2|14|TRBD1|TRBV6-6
TGTGCCAGCAGGTATACGACAGGGGGCGATGGCTACACCTTC
CASRYTTGGDGYTF
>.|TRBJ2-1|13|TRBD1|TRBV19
TGTGCCAGTAGCAGACAGGGGTACAATGAGCAGTTCTTC
CASSRQGYNEQFF
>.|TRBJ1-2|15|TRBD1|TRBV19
TGTGCCAGTAGCCTCGGACAGGGGGCATACTATGGCTACACCTTC
CASSLGQGAYYGYTF
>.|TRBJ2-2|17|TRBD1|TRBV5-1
TGCGCCAGCAGCTTGTTTGGGACAGGGGGGCCAGCCGGGGAGCTGTTTTTT
CASSLFGTGGPAGELFF
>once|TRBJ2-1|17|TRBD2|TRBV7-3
TGTGCCAGCAGCTCACCGCTTAGCGGGAGCTCCTACAATGAGCAGTTCTTC
CASSSPLSGSSYNEQFF
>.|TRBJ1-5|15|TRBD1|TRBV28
TGTGCCAGCAGCCAAGACAGGGGGCAGGGTCGGCCCCAGCATTTT
CASSQDRGQGRPQHF
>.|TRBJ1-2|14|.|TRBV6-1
TGTGCCAGCAGTGTAACGCAGGGGAACTATGGCTACACCTTC
CASSVTQGNYGYTF
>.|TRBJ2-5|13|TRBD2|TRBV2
TGTGCCAGCAGTGCGAGTAGCGGGGAGACCCAGTACTTC
CASSASSGETQYF
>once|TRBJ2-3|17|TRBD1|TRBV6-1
TGTGCCAGCAGTGAAAAAGGGACAGGGGGGATCACAGATACGCAGTATTTT
CASSEKGTGGITDTQYF
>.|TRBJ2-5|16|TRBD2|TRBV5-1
TGCGCCAGCAGCCCCACCGGGACTAGCGGGAGAGAGACCCAGTACTTC
CASSPTGTSGRETQYF
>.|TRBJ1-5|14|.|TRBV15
TGTGCCACCAGCAGAGATCCTAGGGGAGGGCCCCAGCATTTT
CATSRDPRGGPQHF
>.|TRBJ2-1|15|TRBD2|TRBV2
TGTGCCAGCAAAGGTACCCTAGCGGGAGTAGGCGAGCAGTTCTTC
CASKGTLAGVGEQFF
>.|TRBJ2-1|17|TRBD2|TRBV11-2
TGTGCCAGCAGCAAACTGGGGACTGGCGGGAGGCGCAATGAGCAGTTCTTC
CASSKLGTGGRRNEQFF
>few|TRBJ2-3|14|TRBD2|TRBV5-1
TGCGCCAGCAGCTCGGGAGGAAGCACAGATACGCAGTATTTT
CASSSGGSTDTQYF
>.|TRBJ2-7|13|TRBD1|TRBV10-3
TGTGCCATAAAAGGACAGGCGGGTGACGAGCAGTACTTC
CAIKGQAGDEQYF
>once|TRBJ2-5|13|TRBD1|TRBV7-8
TGTGCCAGCAGACTGGACAGGGCTAAGACCCAGTACTTC
CASRLDRAKTQYF
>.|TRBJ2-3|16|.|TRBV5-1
TGCGCCAGCAGCTTGGTGCCTAGCGACTCAAAAGATACGCAGTATTTT
CASSLVPSDSKDTQYF
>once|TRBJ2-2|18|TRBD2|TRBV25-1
TGTGCCAGCAGTGTAGGGACTAGCGGGAGCGGCAACACCGGGGAGCTGTTTTTT
CASSVGTSGSGNTGELFF
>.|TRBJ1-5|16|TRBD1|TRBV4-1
TGCGCCAGCAGCCAAGGAATTGGACAGGGTGTTCAGCCCCAGCATTTT
CASSQGIGQGVQPQHF
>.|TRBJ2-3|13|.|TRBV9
TGTGCCAGCAGCGTAGTCGCAGGCGATACGCAGTATTTT
CASSVVAGDTQYF
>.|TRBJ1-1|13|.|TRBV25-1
TGTGCCAGCAGTGAAGGCCAGATGATTGAAGCTTTCTTT
CASSEGQMIEAFF
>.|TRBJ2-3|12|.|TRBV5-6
TGTGCCAGCAGCTTGGGTGCGGATACGCAGTATTTT
CASSLGADTQYF
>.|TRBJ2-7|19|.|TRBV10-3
TGTGCCATCAGTGAGTCTTCCCCAGGAGCGGACCGCTCCTCCTACGAGCAGTACTTC
CAISESSPGADRSSYEQYF
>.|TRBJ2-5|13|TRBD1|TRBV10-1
TGCGCCAGCAGTGCAAGGGGGCTGGAGACCCAGTACTTC
CASSARGLETQYF
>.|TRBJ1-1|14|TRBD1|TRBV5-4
TGTGCCAGCAGCCCGCGGACAGGGAACACTGAAGCTTTCTTT
CASSPRTGNTEAFF
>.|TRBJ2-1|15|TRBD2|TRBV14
TGTGCCAGCAGCCAAGAAGGAGCGGGGTACAATGAGCAGTTCTTC
CASSQEGAGYNEQFF
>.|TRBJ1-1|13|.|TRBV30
TGTGCCTGGGACCTTACACGGGGGGCTGAAGCTTTCTTT
CAWDLTRGAEAFF
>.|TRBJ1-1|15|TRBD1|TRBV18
TGTGCCAGCTCACCACAATATTCAGGGGGCTATGAAGCTTTCTTT
CASSPQYSGGYEAFF
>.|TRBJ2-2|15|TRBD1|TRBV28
TGTGCCAGCAGGACCACCGCGACAGGGGCCGGGGAGCTGTTTTTT
CASRTTATGAGELFF
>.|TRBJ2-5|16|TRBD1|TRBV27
TGTGCCAGCAGTGCCCATCCCGACAGGGGGGAAGAGACCCAGTACTTC
CASSAHPDRGEETQYF
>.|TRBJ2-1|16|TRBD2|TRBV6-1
TGTGCCAGCAGTGGGACTAGCGGGACTAGTCAATACGAGCAGTTCTTC
CASSGTSGTSQYEQFF
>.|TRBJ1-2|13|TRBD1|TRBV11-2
TGTGCCAGCAGCTTAGACAGGGGGCCCGGCTACACCTTC
CASSLDRGPGYTF